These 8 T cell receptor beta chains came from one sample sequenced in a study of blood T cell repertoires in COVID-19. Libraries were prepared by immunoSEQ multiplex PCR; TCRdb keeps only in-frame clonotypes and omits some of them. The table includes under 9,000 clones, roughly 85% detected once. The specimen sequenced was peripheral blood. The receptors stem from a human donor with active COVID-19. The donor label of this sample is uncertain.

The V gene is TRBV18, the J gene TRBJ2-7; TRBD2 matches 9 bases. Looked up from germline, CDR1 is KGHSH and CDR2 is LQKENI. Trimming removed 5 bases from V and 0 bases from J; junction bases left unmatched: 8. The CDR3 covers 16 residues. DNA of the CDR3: TGTGCCAGCTCAACCCCTGGCGGGAGGGCCTCCTACGAGCAGTACTTC. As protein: CASSTPGGRASYEQYF.

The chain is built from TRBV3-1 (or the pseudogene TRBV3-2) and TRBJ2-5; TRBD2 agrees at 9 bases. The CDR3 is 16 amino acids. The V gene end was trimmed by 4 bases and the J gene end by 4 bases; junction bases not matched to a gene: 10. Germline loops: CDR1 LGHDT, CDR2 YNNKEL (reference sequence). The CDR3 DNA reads TGTGCCAGCAGCCCTGATAGCGGGAGTCTTGGAGAGACCCAGTACTTC. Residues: CASSPDSGSLGETQYF.

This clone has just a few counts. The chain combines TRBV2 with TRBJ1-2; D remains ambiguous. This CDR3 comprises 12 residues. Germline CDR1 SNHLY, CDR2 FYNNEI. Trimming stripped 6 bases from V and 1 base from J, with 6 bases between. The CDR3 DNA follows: TGTGCCAGCAGGAGATTTAACTATGGCTACACCTTC. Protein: CASRRFNYGYTF.

CDR3 DNA sequence: TGTGCCAGCAGTTCGGTAACGGGGGGGCTTACTGAGCAGTTCTTC. This encodes CASSSVTGGLTEQFF. This chain links TRBV6-2 or TRBV6-3 with TRBJ2-1, with 8 nucleotides matching TRBD2. Trimming cost V 4 bases and J 9 bases; bases outside gene matches: 11. This CDR3 has 15 residues. Germline V gene lookup returns CDR1 MNHEY and CDR2 SVGEGT.

The CDR3 region is CASSLRTGGNSPLHF. As DNA, the CDR3 is TGTGCCAGCAGTTTAAGGACAGGGGGTAACTCACCCCTCCACTTT. The chain has TRBV27 and TRBJ1-6; 10 positions agree with TRBD1. The CDR3 extends over 15 amino acids. V shed 2 bases, J shed 10 bases, and the junction held 5 bases outside the gene matches. Germline V CDR1 and CDR2: MNHEY, SMNVEV (reference sequence).

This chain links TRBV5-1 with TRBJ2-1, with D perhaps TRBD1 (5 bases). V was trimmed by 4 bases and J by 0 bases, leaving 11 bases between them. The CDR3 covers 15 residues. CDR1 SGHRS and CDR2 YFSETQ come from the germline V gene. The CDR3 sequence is CASSPDSSSYNEQFF. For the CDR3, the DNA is TGCGCCAGCAGCCCAGACAGTAGCTCCTACAATGAGCAGTTCTTC.

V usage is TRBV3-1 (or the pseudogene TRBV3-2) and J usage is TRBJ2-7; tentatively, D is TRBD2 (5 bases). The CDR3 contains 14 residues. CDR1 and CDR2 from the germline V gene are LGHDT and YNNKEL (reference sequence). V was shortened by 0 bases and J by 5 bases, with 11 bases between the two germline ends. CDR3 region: CASSQDTGTHEQYF. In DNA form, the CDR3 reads TGTGCCAGCAGCCAAGATACGGGAACCCACGAGCAGTACTTC.

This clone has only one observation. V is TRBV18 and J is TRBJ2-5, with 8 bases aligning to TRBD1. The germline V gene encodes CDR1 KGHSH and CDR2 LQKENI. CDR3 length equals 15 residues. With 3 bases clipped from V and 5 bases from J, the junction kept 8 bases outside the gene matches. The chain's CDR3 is CASSPDRGVYETQYF. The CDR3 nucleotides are TGTGCCAGCTCACCCGACAGGGGTGTGTACGAGACCCAGTACTTC. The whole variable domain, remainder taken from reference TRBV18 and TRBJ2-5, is NAGVMQNPRHLVRRRGQEARLRCSPMKGHSHVYWYRQLPEEGLKFMVYLQKENIIDESGMPKERFSAEFPKEGPSILRIQQVVRGDSAAYFCASSPDRGVYETQYFGPGTRLLVL.